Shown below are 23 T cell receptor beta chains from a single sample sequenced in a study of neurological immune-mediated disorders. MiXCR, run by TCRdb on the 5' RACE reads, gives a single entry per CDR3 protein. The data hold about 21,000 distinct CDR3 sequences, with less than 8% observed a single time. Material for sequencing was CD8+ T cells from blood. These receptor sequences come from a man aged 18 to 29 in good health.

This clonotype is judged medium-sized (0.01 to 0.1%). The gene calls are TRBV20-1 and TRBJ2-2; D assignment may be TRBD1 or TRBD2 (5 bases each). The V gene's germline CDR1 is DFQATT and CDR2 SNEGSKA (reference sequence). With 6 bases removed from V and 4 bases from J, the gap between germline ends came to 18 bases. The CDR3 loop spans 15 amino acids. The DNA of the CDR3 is TGCAGTGCCAACCACGTGGATGGGGGCACCGGGGAGCTGTTTTTT. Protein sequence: CSANHVDGGTGELFF.

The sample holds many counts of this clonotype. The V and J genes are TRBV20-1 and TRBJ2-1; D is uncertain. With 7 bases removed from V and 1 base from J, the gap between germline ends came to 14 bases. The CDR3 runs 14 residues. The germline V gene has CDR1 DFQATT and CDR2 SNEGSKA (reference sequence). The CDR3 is CSVLKADSYNEQFF. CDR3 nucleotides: TGCAGTGTATTAAAAGCAGATTCCTACAATGAGCAGTTCTTC.

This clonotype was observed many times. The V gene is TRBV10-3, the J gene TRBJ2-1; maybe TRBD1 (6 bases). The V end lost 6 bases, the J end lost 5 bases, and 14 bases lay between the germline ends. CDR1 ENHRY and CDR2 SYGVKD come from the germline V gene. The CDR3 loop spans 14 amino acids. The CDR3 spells CAISWWDNNNEQFF. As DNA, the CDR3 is TGTGCCATCAGCTGGTGGGACAATAACAATGAGCAGTTCTTC.

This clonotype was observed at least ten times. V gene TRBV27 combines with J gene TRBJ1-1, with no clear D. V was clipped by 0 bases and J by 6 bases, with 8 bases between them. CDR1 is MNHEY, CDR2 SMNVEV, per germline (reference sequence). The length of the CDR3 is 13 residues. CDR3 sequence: CASSLSSRSEAFF. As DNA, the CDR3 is TGTGCCAGCAGTTTATCGAGTCGTTCTGAAGCTTTCTTT.

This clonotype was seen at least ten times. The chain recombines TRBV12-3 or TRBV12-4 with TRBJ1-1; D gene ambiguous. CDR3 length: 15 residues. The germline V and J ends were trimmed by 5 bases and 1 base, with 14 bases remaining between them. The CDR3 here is CASSPTRKGNTEAFF. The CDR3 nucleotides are TGTGCCAGCAGTCCCACAAGGAAGGGGAACACTGAAGCTTTCTTT.

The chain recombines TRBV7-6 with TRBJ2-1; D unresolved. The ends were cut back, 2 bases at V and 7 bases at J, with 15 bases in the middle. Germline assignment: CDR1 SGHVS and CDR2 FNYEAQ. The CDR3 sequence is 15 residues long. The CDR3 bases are TGTGCCAGCAGCTTATATCGGACCGTGGGGAATGAGCAGTTCTTC. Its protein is CASSLYRTVGNEQFF.

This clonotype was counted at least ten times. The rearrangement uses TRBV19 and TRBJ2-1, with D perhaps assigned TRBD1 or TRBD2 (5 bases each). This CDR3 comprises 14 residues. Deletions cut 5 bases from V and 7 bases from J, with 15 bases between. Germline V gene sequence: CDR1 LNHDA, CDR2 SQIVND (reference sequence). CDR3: CASSWDRTWNEQFF. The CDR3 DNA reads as TGTGCCAGTAGTTGGGACCGCACGTGGAATGAGCAGTTCTTC.

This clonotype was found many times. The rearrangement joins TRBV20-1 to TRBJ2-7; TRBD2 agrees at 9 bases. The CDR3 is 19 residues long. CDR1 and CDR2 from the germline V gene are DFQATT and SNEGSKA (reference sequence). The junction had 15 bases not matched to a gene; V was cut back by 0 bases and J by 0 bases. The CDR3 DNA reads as TGCAGTGCTAGAGATCTGTGGTTCGGCGGGGGGGTATCCTCCTACGAGCAGTACTTC. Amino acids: CSARDLWFGGGVSSYEQYF.

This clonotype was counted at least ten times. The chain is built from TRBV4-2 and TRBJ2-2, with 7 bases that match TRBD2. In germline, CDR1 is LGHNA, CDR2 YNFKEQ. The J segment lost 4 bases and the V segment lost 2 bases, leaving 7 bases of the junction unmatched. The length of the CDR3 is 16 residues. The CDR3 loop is CASSQTTGGGTGELFF. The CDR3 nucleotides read TGTGCCAGCAGCCAAACCACGGGCGGGGGCACCGGGGAGCTGTTTTTT.

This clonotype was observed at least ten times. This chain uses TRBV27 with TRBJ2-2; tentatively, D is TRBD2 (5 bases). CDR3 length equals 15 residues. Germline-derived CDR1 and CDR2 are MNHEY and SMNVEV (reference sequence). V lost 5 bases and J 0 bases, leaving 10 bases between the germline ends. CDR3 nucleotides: TGTGCCAGCAGTAAATTCGGGGCGAACACCGGGGAGCTGTTTTTT. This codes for CASSKFGANTGELFF.

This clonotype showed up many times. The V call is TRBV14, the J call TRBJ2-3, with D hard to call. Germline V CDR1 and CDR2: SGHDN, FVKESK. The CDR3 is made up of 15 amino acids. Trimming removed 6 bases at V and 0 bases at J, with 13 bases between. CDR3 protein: CASRRTVESTDTQYF. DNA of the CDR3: TGTGCCAGCAGGCGAACCGTCGAGAGCACAGATACGCAGTATTTT.

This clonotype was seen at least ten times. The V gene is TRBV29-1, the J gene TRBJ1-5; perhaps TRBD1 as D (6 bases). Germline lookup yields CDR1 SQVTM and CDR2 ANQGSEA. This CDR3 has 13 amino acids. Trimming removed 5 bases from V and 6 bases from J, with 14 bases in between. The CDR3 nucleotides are TGCAGCGTTAACACAGGGAACGGTCAGCCCCAGCATTTT. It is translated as CSVNTGNGQPQHF.

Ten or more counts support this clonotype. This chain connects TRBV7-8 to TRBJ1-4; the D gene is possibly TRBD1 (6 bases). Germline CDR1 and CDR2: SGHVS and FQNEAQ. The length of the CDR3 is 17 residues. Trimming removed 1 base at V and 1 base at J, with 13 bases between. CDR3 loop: CASSLGLWDITNEKLFF. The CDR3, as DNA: TGTGCCAGCAGCTTAGGCCTATGGGACATAACTAATGAAAAACTGTTTTTT.

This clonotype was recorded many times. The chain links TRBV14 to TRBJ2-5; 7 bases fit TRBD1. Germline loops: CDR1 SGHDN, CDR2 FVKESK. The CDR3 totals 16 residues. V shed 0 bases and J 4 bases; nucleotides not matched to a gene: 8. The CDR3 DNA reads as TGTGCCAGCAGCCAAGATTGGGGACAGAAGGGAGAGACCCAGTACTTC. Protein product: CASSQDWGQKGETQYF.

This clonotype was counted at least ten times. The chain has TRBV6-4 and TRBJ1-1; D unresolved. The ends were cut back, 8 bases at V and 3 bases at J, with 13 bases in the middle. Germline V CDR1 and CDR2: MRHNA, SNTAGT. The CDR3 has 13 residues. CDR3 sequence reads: CASARGPDTEAFF. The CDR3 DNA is TGTGCCAGCGCCCGAGGGCCAGACACTGAAGCTTTCTTT.

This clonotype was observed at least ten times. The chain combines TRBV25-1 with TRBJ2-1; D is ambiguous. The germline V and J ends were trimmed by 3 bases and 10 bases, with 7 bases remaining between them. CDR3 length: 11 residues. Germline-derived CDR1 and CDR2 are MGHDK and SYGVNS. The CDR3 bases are TGTGCCAGCAGTGAGGGGTTAGAGCAGTTCTTC. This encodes CASSEGLEQFF.

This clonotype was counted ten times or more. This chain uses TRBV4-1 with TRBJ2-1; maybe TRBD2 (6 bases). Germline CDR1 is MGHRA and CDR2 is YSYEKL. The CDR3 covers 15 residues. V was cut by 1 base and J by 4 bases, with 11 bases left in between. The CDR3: CASSQVSGPYNEQFF. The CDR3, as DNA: TGCGCCAGCAGCCAAGTAAGCGGGCCTTACAATGAGCAGTTCTTC.

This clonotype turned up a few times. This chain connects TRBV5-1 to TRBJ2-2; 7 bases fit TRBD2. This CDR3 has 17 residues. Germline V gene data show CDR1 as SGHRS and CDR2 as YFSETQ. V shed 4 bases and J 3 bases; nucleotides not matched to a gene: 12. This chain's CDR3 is CASSPGAGGMDTGELFF. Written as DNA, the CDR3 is TGCGCCAGCAGCCCGGGCGCCGGGGGGATGGACACCGGGGAGCTGTTTTTT.

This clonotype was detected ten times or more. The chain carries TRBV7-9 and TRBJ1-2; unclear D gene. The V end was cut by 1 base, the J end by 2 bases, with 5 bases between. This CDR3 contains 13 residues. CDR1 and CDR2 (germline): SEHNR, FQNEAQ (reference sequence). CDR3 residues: CASSLGLNYGYTF. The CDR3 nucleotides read TGTGCCAGCAGCTTAGGTCTGAACTATGGCTACACCTTC.

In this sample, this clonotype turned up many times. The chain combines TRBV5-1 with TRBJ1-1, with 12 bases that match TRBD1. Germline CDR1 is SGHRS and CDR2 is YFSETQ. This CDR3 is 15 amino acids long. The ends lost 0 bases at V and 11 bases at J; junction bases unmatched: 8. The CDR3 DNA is TGCGCCAGCAGCTTGGTGGGGACAGGGGGCTTGGGGGCTTTCTTT. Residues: CASSLVGTGGLGAFF.

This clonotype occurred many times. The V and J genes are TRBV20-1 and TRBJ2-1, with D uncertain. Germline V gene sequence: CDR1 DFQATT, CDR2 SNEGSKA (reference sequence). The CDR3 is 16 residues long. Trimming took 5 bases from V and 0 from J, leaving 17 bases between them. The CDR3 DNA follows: TGCAGTGCTCTGGCCCTAGATGGCGTCTCCTACAATGAGCAGTTCTTC. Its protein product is CSALALDGVSYNEQFF.

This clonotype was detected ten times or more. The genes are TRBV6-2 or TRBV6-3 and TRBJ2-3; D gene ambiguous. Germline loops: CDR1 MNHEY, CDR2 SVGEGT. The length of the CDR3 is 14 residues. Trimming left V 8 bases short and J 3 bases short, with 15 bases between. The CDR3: CASRRMDVTDTQYF. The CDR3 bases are TGTGCCAGCCGGCGAATGGACGTGACAGATACGCAGTATTTT.

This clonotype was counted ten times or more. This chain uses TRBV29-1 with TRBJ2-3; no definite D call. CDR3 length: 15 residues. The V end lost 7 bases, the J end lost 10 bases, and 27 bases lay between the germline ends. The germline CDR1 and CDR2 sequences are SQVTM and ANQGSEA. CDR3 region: CSALVSSVGWPPQYF. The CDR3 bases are TGCAGCGCCCTAGTTAGCTCTGTTGGTTGGCCCCCGCAGTATTTT.